Listed below are T cell receptor beta chains from one sample, sequenced in a study of T cell responses to AZD1222 COVID-19 vaccine. Produced via immunoSEQ multiplex PCR; TCRdb's table is partial and in-frame only. The data show fewer than 150,000 clones, around 90% seen once. The sequenced sample was peripheral blood, obtained on day 0 of AZD1222 vaccination. Receptors were obtained from an adult in good health. Each CDR3 is given with its conserved first and last residue. The order of the fields is V gene, J gene, D gene, clone size, CDR3 protein, CDR3 DNA. D genes are given only for firm matches. Rows may omit the clone size; those that give it use once, few, many or a size class.

TRBV5-4	TRBJ1-3	NA	NA	CASSLEGANGNTIYF	TGTGCCAGCAGCTTAGAGGGAGCGAACGGAAACACCATATATTTT
TRBV9	TRBJ1-2	TRBD1	NA	CASSVSGTDNYGYTF	TGTGCCAGCAGCGTTTCCGGGACAGATAACTATGGCTACACCTTC
TRBV6-5	TRBJ1-1	NA	NA	CASRLLGGRDTEAFF	TGTGCCAGCAGACTCCTCGGGGGTAGGGACACTGAAGCTTTCTTT
TRBV10-2	TRBJ1-2	NA	NA	CASSESLGGANYGYTF	TGCGCCAGCAGTGAGTCGCTCGGGGGCGCTAACTATGGCTACACCTTC
TRBV28	TRBJ1-1	NA	once	CASSREVGTEAFF	TGTGCCAGCAGCCGTGAGGTAGGCACTGAAGCTTTCTTT
TRBV7-9	TRBJ1-5	TRBD1	NA	CASSEQGGANQPQHF	TGTGCCAGCAGCGAACAGGGGGGGGCCAATCAGCCCCAGCATTTT
TRBV11-2	TRBJ2-1	TRBD2	NA	CASSPSLSGGAMYEQFF	TGTGCCAGCAGCCCCTCTCTTAGCGGGGGGGCGATGTATGAGCAGTTCTTC
TRBV7-9	TRBJ2-7	NA	NA	CASSPSGAGDEQYF	TGTGCCAGCAGCCCCAGTGGGGCAGGGGACGAGCAGTACTTC
TRBV5-1	TRBJ2-1	TRBD2	once	CASRPGTSGIPEQFF	TGCGCCAGCAGGCCGGGGACTAGCGGGATCCCTGAGCAGTTCTTC
TRBV5-4	TRBJ1-2	NA	NA	CASSLGGFGYTF	TGTGCCAGCAGCTTGGGAGGGTTCGGCTACACCTTC
TRBV2	TRBJ1-3	NA	NA	CASSAPTLGRIGGNTIYF	TGTGCCAGCAGCGCTCCTACCTTAGGACGGATTGGTGGAAACACCATATATTTT
TRBV7-6	TRBJ1-2	NA	once	CASSPWDGARYGYTF	TGTGCCAGCAGCCCCTGGGACGGTGCCCGCTATGGCTACACCTTC
TRBV19	TRBJ1-3	NA	NA	CASRGSGGGNTIYF	TGTGCCAGTAGGGGGAGTGGCGGTGGAAACACCATATATTTT
TRBV5-6	TRBJ1-1	NA	NA	CASSYGPSNTEAFF	TGTGCCAGCAGCTACGGGCCTTCCAACACTGAAGCTTTCTTT
TRBV9	TRBJ2-3	NA	NA	CASSVEGRGPLTDTQYF	TGTGCCAGCAGCGTAGAGGGGCGGGGGCCGCTAACAGATACGCAGTATTTT
TRBV28	TRBJ1-6	NA	NA	CASCRASSYNSPLHF	TGTGCCAGCTGCAGGGCGAGCTCCTATAATTCACCCCTCCACTTT
TRBV2	TRBJ1-1	TRBD1	NA	CANKGQSKPEAFF	TGTGCCAACAAGGGACAGAGTAAACCTGAAGCTTTCTTT
TRBV15	TRBJ1-3	NA	NA	CATSREGISGNTIYF	TGTGCCACCAGCAGGGAGGGGATCTCTGGAAACACCATATATTTT
TRBV4-2	TRBJ2-7	NA	NA	CASSRGPEDYEQYF	TGTGCCAGCAGCCGCGGGCCAGAAGATTACGAGCAGTACTTC
TRBV19	TRBJ1-6	NA	NA	CASSIDRFRASNSPLHF	TGTGCCAGTAGTATCGACAGGTTCCGAGCCAGCAATTCACCCCTCCACTTT
TRBV28	TRBJ1-5	NA	NA	CASSSQGGTGNQPQHF	TGTGCCAGCAGTTCTCAGGGTGGGACGGGCAATCAGCCCCAGCATTTT
TRBV5-4	TRBJ1-2	TRBD1	few	CASRLGGTGSYGYTF	TGTGCCAGCAGACTGGGGGGGACAGGGTCCTATGGCTACACCTTC
TRBV5-1	TRBJ1-3	NA	NA	CASSLGSYSGNTIYF	TGCGCCAGCAGCTTAGGATCATACTCTGGAAACACCATATATTTT
TRBV5-4	TRBJ1-1	NA	NA	CASSLDRAAGMNTEAFF	TGTGCCAGCAGCTTGGACAGGGCGGCAGGGATGAACACTGAAGCTTTCTTT
TRBV2	TRBJ2-7	NA	NA	CASSGNSYEQYF	TGTGCCAGCTCTGGGAACTCCTACGAGCAGTACTTC
TRBV7-9	TRBJ2-2	TRBD2	NA	CASSLARGGAGELFF	TGTGCCAGCAGCTTAGCGCGGGGAGGGGCCGGGGAGCTGTTTTTT
TRBV25-1	TRBJ2-7	TRBD2	NA	CASSAPLASGSRGEQYF	TGTGCCAGCAGTGCCCCGTTGGCTAGCGGGAGCAGGGGCGAGCAGTACTTC
TRBV6-5	TRBJ1-1	NA	NA	CASSYRGGVTEAFF	TGTGCCAGCAGTTATCGGGGCGGGGTCACTGAAGCTTTCTTT
TRBV29-1	TRBJ1-5	NA	NA	CSVGSGSNQPQHF	TGCAGCGTTGGTTCCGGGTCCAATCAGCCCCAGCATTTT
TRBV4-2	TRBJ1-3	NA	NA	CASSQIDPSSGNTIYF	TGTGCCAGCAGCCAGATTGACCCTAGCTCTGGAAACACCATATATTTT
TRBV27	TRBJ1-2	NA	NA	CASSASAVRGYTF	TGTGCCAGCAGTGCGTCGGCGGTACGGGGCTACACCTTC
TRBV28	TRBJ1-6	NA	NA	CASMQGRIYNSPLHF	TGTGCCAGCATGCAGGGTCGGATCTATAATTCACCCCTCCACTTT
TRBV29-1	TRBJ2-7	TRBD1	NA	CSGYRDRTYEQYF	TGCAGCGGGTACCGGGACAGAACCTACGAGCAGTACTTC
TRBV9	TRBJ2-7	NA	NA	CASSLGTQSSYEQYF	TGTGCCAGCAGCTTAGGGACACAGAGCTCCTACGAGCAGTACTTC
TRBV9	TRBJ1-1	NA	NA	CASSVNAGATEAFF	TGTGCCAGCAGCGTGAACGCTGGGGCCACTGAAGCTTTCTTT
TRBV29-1	TRBJ2-1	TRBD2	NA	CSVRLQTSGGSRSLYNEQFF	TGCAGCGTTAGGCTCCAGACTAGCGGGGGGTCCCGCAGCCTGTACAATGAGCAGTTCTTC
TRBV7-2	TRBJ2-7	NA	NA	CASSWGGTAEQYF	TGTGCCAGCAGCTGGGGGGGGACAGCCGAGCAGTACTTC